This TCR beta chain was documented in a study of tumor-infiltrating lymphocytes in primary liver carcinoma. Overall study: Per sample, productive TCRbeta reads numbered roughly 3.5 to 7.13 million, similar across tissue types.

A constant-region primer served to make TCR beta cDNA from about 500 ng total RNA. ARM-PCR was slightly modified, and three nested multiplex PCR rounds with it gave rise to the TCR beta libraries. TCRdb itself ran the multiplex PCR reads through MiXCR, one entry per CDR3 protein. The sample includes around 70,000 distinct CDR3 sequences, about 72% of them seen just once. Extraction of RNA together with DNA used 20-30 mg of unsorted bulk tissue. Tumor samples all exceeded 75% viable tumor cells. In its sample, this clonotype ranks as medium-sized. What it binds is unknown. Notes on the study in general: Tumors had a top-250-clone fraction that was significantly higher than blood (p = 0.039).

Input material: liver tumor tissue from sampling region 4. Subset specified: tumor region T4, right-lateral pole. This sequence was found in a middle-aged man with primary liver carcinoma and hepatitis B virus infection.

CDR3 protein: CASSAPGQTNTGELFF. The CDR3 coding sequence is TGTGCCAGCAGCGCCCCGGGACAAACAAACACCGGGGAGCTGTTTTTT. This chain uses TRBV11-2 with TRBJ2-2; tentative D call: TRBD1 (6 bases). The germline V gene encodes CDR1 SGHAT and CDR2 FQNNGV. The CDR3 length is 16 residues. V gave up 5 bases and J gave up 2 bases, with 15 bases separating them.